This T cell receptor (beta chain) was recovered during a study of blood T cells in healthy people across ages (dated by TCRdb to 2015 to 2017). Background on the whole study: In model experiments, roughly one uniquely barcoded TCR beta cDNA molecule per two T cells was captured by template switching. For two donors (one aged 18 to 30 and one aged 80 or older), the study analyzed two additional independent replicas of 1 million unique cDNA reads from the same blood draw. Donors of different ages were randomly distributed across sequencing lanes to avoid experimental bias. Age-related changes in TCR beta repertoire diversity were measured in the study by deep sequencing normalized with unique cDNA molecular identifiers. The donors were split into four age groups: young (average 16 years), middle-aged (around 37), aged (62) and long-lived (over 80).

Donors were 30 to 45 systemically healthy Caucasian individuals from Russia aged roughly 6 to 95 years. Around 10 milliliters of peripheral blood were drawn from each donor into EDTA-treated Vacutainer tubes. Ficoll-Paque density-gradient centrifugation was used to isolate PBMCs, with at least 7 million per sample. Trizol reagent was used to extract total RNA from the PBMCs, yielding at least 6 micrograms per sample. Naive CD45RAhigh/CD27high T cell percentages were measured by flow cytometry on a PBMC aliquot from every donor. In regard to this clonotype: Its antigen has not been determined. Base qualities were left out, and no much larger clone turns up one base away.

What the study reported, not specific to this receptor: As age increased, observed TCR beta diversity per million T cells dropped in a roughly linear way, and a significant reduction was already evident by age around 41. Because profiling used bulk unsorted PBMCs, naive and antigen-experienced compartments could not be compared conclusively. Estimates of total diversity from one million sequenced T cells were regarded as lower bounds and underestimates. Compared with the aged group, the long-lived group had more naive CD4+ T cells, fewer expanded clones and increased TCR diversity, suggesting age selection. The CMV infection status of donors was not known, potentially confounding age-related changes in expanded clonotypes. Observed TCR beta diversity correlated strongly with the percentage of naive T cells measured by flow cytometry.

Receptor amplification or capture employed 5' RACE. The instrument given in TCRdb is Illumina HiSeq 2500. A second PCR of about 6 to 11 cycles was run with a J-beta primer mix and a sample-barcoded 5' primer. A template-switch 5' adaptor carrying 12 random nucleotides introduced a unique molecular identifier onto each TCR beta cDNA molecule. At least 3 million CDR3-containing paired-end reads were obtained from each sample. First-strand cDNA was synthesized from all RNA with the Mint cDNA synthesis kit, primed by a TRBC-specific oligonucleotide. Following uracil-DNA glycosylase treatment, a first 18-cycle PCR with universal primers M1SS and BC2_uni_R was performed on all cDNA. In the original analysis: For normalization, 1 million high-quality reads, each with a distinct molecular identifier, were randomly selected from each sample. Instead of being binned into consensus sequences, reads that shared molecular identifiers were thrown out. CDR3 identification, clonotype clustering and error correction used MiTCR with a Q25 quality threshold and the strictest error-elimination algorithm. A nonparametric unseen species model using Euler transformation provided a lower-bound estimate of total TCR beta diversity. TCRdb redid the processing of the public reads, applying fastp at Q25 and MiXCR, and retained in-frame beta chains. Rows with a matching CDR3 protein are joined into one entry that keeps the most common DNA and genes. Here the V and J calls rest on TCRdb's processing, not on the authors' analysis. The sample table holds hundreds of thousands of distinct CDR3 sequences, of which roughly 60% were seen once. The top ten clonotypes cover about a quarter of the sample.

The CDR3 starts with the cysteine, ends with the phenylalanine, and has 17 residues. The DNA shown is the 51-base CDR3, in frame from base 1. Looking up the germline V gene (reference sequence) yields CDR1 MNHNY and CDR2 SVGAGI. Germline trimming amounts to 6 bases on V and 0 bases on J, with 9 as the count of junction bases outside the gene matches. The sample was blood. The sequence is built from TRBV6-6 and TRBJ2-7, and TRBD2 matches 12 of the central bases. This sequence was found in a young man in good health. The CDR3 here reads CASRELAGGPSSYEQYF. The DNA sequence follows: TGTGCCAGCAGGGAGCTAGCGGGGGGGCCGAGCTCCTACGAGCAGTACTTC.